This T cell receptor beta chain was profiled in a study of beta chain features in type 1 diabetes. General study results and limits: VDJ junctions sequenced from type 1 diabetes patients showed fewer insertions and more deletions. Because the template was cDNA, high-expressing cells might be over-represented.

CD4+ cells of the naive, central memory, regulatory and stem cell-like memory types were sorted via CD45RO/CCR7/CD25/CD127/CD95/CD27. Post-sort purity exceeded 95% for all sorted populations. Expressed TCRB transcripts got sequenced, as all isolated RNA was reverse transcribed. Using immunoSEQ multiplex PCR, the repertoire was profiled, and TCRdb retains in-frame clones only, with some absent. Found here are roughly 450,000 clones, approximately 15% of them singletons; the top ten hold 0.035% to 0.045%. The V and J ends lost 0 bases and 7 bases, in that order; junction bases with no gene match: 2. The germline CDR1 and CDR2 sequences are LNHNV and YYDKDF (reference sequence). The CDR3 runs to 15 residues. This clone was seen a few times. The antigen remains undetermined.

Input material: naive CD4+ T cells from blood. The source is a man aged 30 to 45 in good health. This chain connects TRBV15 to TRBJ2-5; 13 nucleotides match TRBD2. CDR3 sequence: CATSREGTSGVTQYF. As DNA, the CDR3 is TGTGCCACCAGCAGAGAGGGGACTAGCGGGGTGACCCAGTACTTC.